What follows is one TCR beta chain and its context. Its target is not known. Everyone who donated was a healthy bone marrow donor. With 60 Vbeta and 13 Jbeta primers, the PCR was carried out. TCRdb's copy holds only in-frame clones and misses some; the assay was immunoSEQ multiplex PCR. The repertoire consists of about 150,000 clones, with 65% to 85% occurring once and the leading ten covering about 2.7%. The data stem from a study of cytomegalovirus exposure and HLA in healthy donors. Points from the study as a whole: Later analysis demonstrated an association between a missense DCLRE1C variant and TCR beta V- and J-gene trimming. From TCR beta sequences, most subjects' HLA-A and HLA-B alleles were reportedly predicted accurately.

The germline gives CDR1 SGHNT, CDR2 YENEEA. CDR3 length equals 14 residues. Trimming shortened V by 4 bases and J by 8 bases, and 15 bases separated the two germline ends. J is TRBJ2-1 and V is TRBV11-3; D remains unclear. The sequenced sample consisted of PBMCs. The sequence came from a man aged 18 to 29 in good health and CMV-seronegative. CDR3 residues: CASSSGPGGYEQFF. The CDR3 DNA reads as TGTGCCAGCAGCTCTGGGCCAGGTGGGTATGAGCAGTTCTTC.